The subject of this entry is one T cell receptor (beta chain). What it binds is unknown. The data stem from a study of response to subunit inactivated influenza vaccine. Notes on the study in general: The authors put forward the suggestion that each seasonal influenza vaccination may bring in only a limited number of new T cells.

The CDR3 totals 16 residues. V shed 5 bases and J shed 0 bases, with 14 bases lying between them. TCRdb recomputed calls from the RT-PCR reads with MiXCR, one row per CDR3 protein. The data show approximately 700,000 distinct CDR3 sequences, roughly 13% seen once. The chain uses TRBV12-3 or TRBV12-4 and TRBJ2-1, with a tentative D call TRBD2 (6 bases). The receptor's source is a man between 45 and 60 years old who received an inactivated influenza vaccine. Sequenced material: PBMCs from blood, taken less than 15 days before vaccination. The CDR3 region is CASSPRGANSYNEQFF. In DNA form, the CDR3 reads TGTGCCAGCAGTCCGCGCGGGGCCAACTCCTACAATGAGCAGTTCTTC.